Listed below are T cell receptor beta chains from one sample, sequenced in a study of PD-L1 blockade in urothelial cancer. Clones were sequenced by immunoSEQ multiplex PCR, and TCRdb holds only the in-frame ones, with some missing. The sample lists 50,000 or so clones; around 84% were seen once. The source material was PBMCs, sampled around atezolizumab (anti-PD-L1) treatment. The receptor source for this set is a man between 65 and 85 years old with urothelial cancer. CDR3s include the opening cysteine and the closing phenylalanine or tryptophan. The order of the fields is J gene, clone size, D gene, V gene, CDR3 DNA, CDR3 protein. The D gene is left open where the match is weak. Only some rows state a clone size, as once, few, many or a class for expanded clones.

j_gene: TRBJ2-2; abundance: NA; d_gene: NA; v_gene: TRBV4-1; CDR3nt: TGCGCCAGCAGCCAAACCCTCGGGGGGCTGGCCGGGGAGCTGTTTTTT; CDR3aa: CASSQTLGGLAGELFF
j_gene: TRBJ2-3; abundance: NA; d_gene: NA; v_gene: TRBV4-1; CDR3nt: TGCGCCAGCAGCCGAGCCCCGGGGTACACAGATACGCAGTATTTT; CDR3aa: CASSRAPGYTDTQYF
j_gene: TRBJ2-2; abundance: NA; d_gene: NA; v_gene: TRBV12-2; CDR3nt: TGTGCAAGTCGCTTACGGGATCACGGGGAGCTGTTTTTT; CDR3aa: CASRLRDHGELFF
j_gene: TRBJ2-6; abundance: once; d_gene: TRBD1; v_gene: TRBV5-5; CDR3nt: TGTGCCAGCAGCCGCCGGGACAGGGGTTCTGGGGCCAACGTCCTGACTTTC; CDR3aa: CASSRRDRGSGANVLTF
j_gene: TRBJ1-2; abundance: NA; d_gene: NA; v_gene: TRBV5-1; CDR3nt: TGCGCCAGCAGCTTGAATGCCCCAGGGGCAGATGGCTACACCTTC; CDR3aa: CASSLNAPGADGYTF
j_gene: TRBJ2-3; abundance: NA; d_gene: TRBD2; v_gene: TRBV19; CDR3nt: TGTGCCAGTAGCCTGGAGGGACTAGCGGGGGGCACAGATACGCAGTATTTT; CDR3aa: CASSLEGLAGGTDTQYF
j_gene: TRBJ2-1; abundance: NA; d_gene: TRBD2; v_gene: TRBV18; CDR3nt: TGTGCCAGCTCACCGCGACTAGCGGGAGTGGACAATGAGCAGTTCTTC; CDR3aa: CASSPRLAGVDNEQFF
j_gene: TRBJ2-5; abundance: NA; d_gene: TRBD1; v_gene: TRBV30; CDR3nt: TGTGCCTGGAGCAGCGGACAGGGGGCCACGGGGACCCAGTACTTC; CDR3aa: CAWSSGQGATGTQYF
j_gene: TRBJ2-7; abundance: NA; d_gene: NA; v_gene: TRBV27; CDR3nt: TGTGCCAGCAGTTTAACCGGGGGAAACTGGCAGTACTTC; CDR3aa: CASSLTGGNWQYF
j_gene: TRBJ1-1; abundance: NA; d_gene: TRBD1; v_gene: TRBV7-2; CDR3nt: TGTGCCAGCAGATTACAGGGGATATCAGAAGCTTTCTTT; CDR3aa: CASRLQGISEAFF
j_gene: TRBJ2-6; abundance: NA; d_gene: TRBD1; v_gene: TRBV14; CDR3nt: TGTGCCAGCAGCCAACACGGGACAGCTGGGGCCAACGTCCTGACTTTC; CDR3aa: CASSQHGTAGANVLTF
j_gene: TRBJ2-1; abundance: once; d_gene: TRBD2; v_gene: TRBV5-1; CDR3nt: TGCGCCAGCAGCTTCTCGGCCGGGACTAATCTCGTTTACAATGAGCAGTTCTTC; CDR3aa: CASSFSAGTNLVYNEQFF
j_gene: TRBJ2-1; abundance: NA; d_gene: TRBD2; v_gene: TRBV7-6; CDR3nt: TGTGCCAGCAGCTCCCTGGGTGGGAGGGCCCCCAATGAGCAGTTCTTC; CDR3aa: CASSSLGGRAPNEQFF
j_gene: TRBJ1-4; abundance: NA; d_gene: NA; v_gene: TRBV29-1; CDR3nt: TGCAGCGCCGCGACAGATCCCTCATCTTTAGGTGAAAAACTGTTTTTT; CDR3aa: CSAATDPSSLGEKLFF
j_gene: TRBJ2-5; abundance: NA; d_gene: TRBD2; v_gene: TRBV7-2; CDR3nt: TGTGCTGGAGGTAGCGGGGGGCGGGAGACCCAGTACTTC; CDR3aa: CAGGSGGRETQYF
j_gene: TRBJ2-7; abundance: NA; d_gene: NA; v_gene: TRBV28; CDR3nt: TGTGCCAGCAGTTTTGAGGTTGGCGAGCAGTACTTC; CDR3aa: CASSFEVGEQYF
j_gene: TRBJ2-7; abundance: NA; d_gene: NA; v_gene: TRBV7-2; CDR3nt: TGTGCCAGCAGCTTCACTTCTAGCTCCCCCCCATCCTACGAGCAGTACTTC; CDR3aa: CASSFTSSSPPSYEQYF
j_gene: TRBJ2-1; abundance: NA; d_gene: NA; v_gene: TRBV4-3; CDR3nt: TGCGCCAGCAGCCAAGCTTTTTCTAGCGCTTACAATGAGCAGTTCTTC; CDR3aa: CASSQAFSSAYNEQFF
j_gene: TRBJ2-4; abundance: NA; d_gene: NA; v_gene: TRBV4-3; CDR3nt: TGCGCCAGCAGCCAAGACCGGGGATCGACCAAAAACATTCAGTACTTC; CDR3aa: CASSQDRGSTKNIQYF
j_gene: TRBJ1-5; abundance: NA; d_gene: TRBD1; v_gene: TRBV6-1; CDR3nt: TGTGCCAGCAGTGGGGACAGTTCACGGGTTCAGCCCCAGCATTTT; CDR3aa: CASSGDSSRVQPQHF
j_gene: TRBJ1-6; abundance: NA; d_gene: NA; v_gene: TRBV9; CDR3nt: TGTGCCAGCAGCCCACAGGGATCGACCTATAATTCACCCCTCCACTTT; CDR3aa: CASSPQGSTYNSPLHF
j_gene: TRBJ2-3; abundance: NA; d_gene: NA; v_gene: TRBV7-3; CDR3nt: TGTGCCAGCAGCTTACAGTCGAGAGGGAGCACAGATACGCAGTATTTT; CDR3aa: CASSLQSRGSTDTQYF
j_gene: TRBJ1-1; abundance: NA; d_gene: NA; v_gene: TRBV15; CDR3nt: TGTGCCACCAGCAGAGGGGGAGGGGGTGCCACTGAAGCTTTCTTT; CDR3aa: CATSRGGGGATEAFF
j_gene: TRBJ2-2; abundance: NA; d_gene: TRBD1; v_gene: TRBV5-1; CDR3nt: TGCGCCAGCAGTCGGGACAGGGTAGGGGAGCTGTTTTTT; CDR3aa: CASSRDRVGELFF
j_gene: TRBJ2-3; abundance: NA; d_gene: NA; v_gene: TRBV10-3; CDR3nt: TGTGCCATCAGTGGGGGGGTCGGTCCCACAGATACGCAGTATTTT; CDR3aa: CAISGGVGPTDTQYF
j_gene: TRBJ2-3; abundance: NA; d_gene: TRBD1; v_gene: TRBV7-8; CDR3nt: TGTGCCAGCAGCCCCCTAGGGGGCCGGAGCACAGATACGCAGTATTTT; CDR3aa: CASSPLGGRSTDTQYF
j_gene: TRBJ2-3; abundance: NA; d_gene: TRBD2; v_gene: TRBV7-9; CDR3nt: TGTGCCAGCAGTCTGGGACTAGCAACAGATACGCAGTATTTT; CDR3aa: CASSLGLATDTQYF
j_gene: TRBJ2-1; abundance: few; d_gene: TRBD2; v_gene: TRBV27; CDR3nt: TGTGCCAGCAGTTTCCCCGCAGCGGGAGTGAATGAGCAGTTCTTC; CDR3aa: CASSFPAAGVNEQFF
j_gene: TRBJ2-1; abundance: NA; d_gene: TRBD1; v_gene: TRBV27; CDR3nt: TGTGCCAGCAGTTCCGGCCGGACAGGGGTTTTAAATGAGCAGTTCTTC; CDR3aa: CASSSGRTGVLNEQFF